The 22 T cell receptor beta chains in this list originate from one sample, sequenced in a study of prognosis after radiotherapy for stage I lung cancer. Template was genomic DNA; TCR beta CDR3 amplified in two multiplex PCR rounds. First-round PCR, the initial amplification, used primers specific to each TRBV and TRBJ gene. TCRdb itself ran the multiplex PCR reads through MiXCR, one entry per CDR3 protein. Among some 39,000 distinct CDR3 sequences, roughly 25% were seen once, and the ten largest hold around 25%. Specimen: PBMCs, collected before or after stereotactic body radiation therapy (not recorded which). These receptors came from a donor aged 50 or older with non-small cell lung cancer.

This clonotype was seen a few times. Being one base from a much bigger clone, this may be a read error. J is TRBJ1-2 and V is TRBV19; possible D gene TRBD1, 6 bases. The CDR3 has 15 residues. Germline CDR1 is LNHDA and CDR2 is SQIVND (reference sequence). V was shortened by 5 bases and J by 1 base, with 14 bases between the two germline ends. The CDR3 bases are TGTGCCAGTAGTGGGGGCGGACTCAATAACTATGGCTACACCTTC. It encodes CASSGGGLNNYGYTF.

Concerning this clonotype itself: At one boundary the junction diverges from the germline segment, which might be a read error. This chain links TRBV28 with TRBJ2-7, with a possible D match to TRBD2 (5 bases). CDR1 is MDHEN and CDR2 is SYDVKM in the germline V gene. The CDR3 is 16 residues long. The DNA for the CDR3 is TGTGCCAGCAGCAGCACCTTGAGGGAGATAGGGTACAAGCAGTGCTTC. This codes for CASSSTLREIGYKQCF.

The chain uses TRBV5-1 and TRBJ1-2, with 10 bases identical to TRBD1. The CDR3 length is 14 residues. The V gene's germline CDR1 is SGHRS and CDR2 YFSETQ. The V and J ends lost 7 bases and 9 bases, in that order; junction bases with no gene match: 12. The CDR3 nucleotides are TGCGCCAGCTTGCGACAGGGGGCGAGGGATTGCTACACCTTC. Protein product: CASLRQGARDCYTF.

The table lists this clonotype with many counts. The gene calls are TRBV3-1 and TRBJ1-2, with D maybe TRBD1 (5 bases). This CDR3 is built from 17 residues. V was shortened by 2 bases and J by 4 bases, with 20 bases between the two germline ends. From germline, CDR1 is LGHDT and CDR2 YNNKEL (reference sequence). Here the CDR3 DNA reads TGTGCCAGCAGCCAATTCAAGTCAGGGTCCAGGAGCTATGGCTACACCTTC. This translates into CASSQFKSGSRSYGYTF. Using reference TRBV3-1 and TRBJ1-2 for the parts outside the CDR3, the full variable domain is DTAVSQTPKYLVTQMGNDKSIKCEQNLGHDTMYWYKQDSKKFLKIMFSYNNKELIINETVPNRFSPKSPDKAHLNLHINSLELGDSAVYFCASSQFKSGSRSYGYTFGSGTRLTVV.

This clonotype was recorded many times. The CDR3 sequence is CATQAGPYSNQPQHF. The CDR3 DNA sequence: TGTGCCACGCAGGCAGGACCTTATAGCAATCAGCCCCAGCATTTT. The chain uses TRBV28 and TRBJ1-5; D gene uncertain. The CDR3 has 15 amino acids. V dropped 10 bases and J dropped 0 bases, with 16 bases sitting between them. Germline loops: CDR1 MDHEN, CDR2 SYDVKM. The whole variable domain, filled in from reference TRBV28 and TRBJ1-5, reads DVKVTQSSRYLVKRTGEKVFLECVQDMDHENMFWYRQDPGLGLRLIYFSYDVKMKEKGDIPEGYSVSREKKERFSLILESASTNQTSMYLCATQAGPYSNQPQHFGDGTRLSIL.

The table lists this clonotype with many counts. DNA of the CDR3: TGTGCCAGCAGGGTCGGGGGTGAGACCCAGTACTTC. Translated, it gives CASRVGGETQYF. The gene calls are TRBV2 and TRBJ2-5, with D perhaps matching TRBD2 (6 bases). The CDR3 covers 12 residues. Germline lookup yields CDR1 SNHLY and CDR2 FYNNEI. Trimming removed 6 bases from V and 5 bases from J, with 10 bases in between.

This clonotype was seen a handful of times. One base away lies a much larger clone, so this may be a sequencing read error. This chain uses TRBV6-1 with TRBJ1-5; D is unresolved. This CDR3 comprises 12 residues. Germline CDR1 MNHNS, CDR2 SASEGT. The chain's CDR3 is CASRTNNRPQHF. The CDR3 DNA follows: TGTGCCAGCAGAACCAACAATCGGCCCCAGCATTTT.

This clonotype was counted a few times. This chain joins TRBV5-4 and TRBJ1-6, with 8 positions matching TRBD1. In germline, CDR1 is SGHNT, CDR2 YYREEE (reference sequence). This CDR3 contains 18 residues. The V and J ends lost 5 bases and 6 bases, in that order; junction bases with no gene match: 16. For the CDR3, the DNA is TGTGCCAGCAGTTCCAGGAACAGGGGGGCGACTTTTAATTCACCCCTCCACTTT. This codes for CASSSRNRGATFNSPLHF.

About this clonotype itself: An end of the junction does not agree with germline; a read error may underlie this. CDR3 loop: CASSWGDSSYNSPLHF. DNA for the CDR3: TGTGCCAGCAGTTGGGGGGACAGCTCCTACAATTCACCCCTCCACTTT. The rearrangement joins TRBV3-1 to TRBJ1-6; 7 bases line up with TRBD1. Germline V gives CDR1 LGHDT, CDR2 YNNKEL (reference sequence). The CDR3 has 16 residues.

This clonotype was picked up many times. This sequence joins TRBV28 and TRBJ2-7; 7 nucleotides match TRBD1. The V gene's germline CDR1 is MDHEN and CDR2 SYDVKM. Trimming cost V 7 bases and J 4 bases; bases outside gene matches: 13. CDR3 length: 15 residues. The DNA for the CDR3 is TGTGCCAGCAACCTAGGCGGGTCAGGGGGATACGAGCAGTACTTC. Translating gives CASNLGGSGGYEQYF.

This clonotype was picked up many times. V usage is TRBV30 and J usage is TRBJ1-4; 9 nucleotides agree with TRBD1. The CDR3 sequence is 14 residues long. Germline V gives CDR1 GTSNPN, CDR2 SVGIG (reference sequence). V shed 8 bases, J shed 10 bases, and the junction held 14 bases outside the gene matches. CDR3 region: CALTGGMAMGKLFF. DNA of the CDR3: TGTGCCCTGACAGGGGGAATGGCAATGGGAAAACTGTTTTTT.

As for this clonotype: A much larger clone lies a single base off, so this may be a read error. This chain uses TRBV29-1 with TRBJ1-2, with D perhaps matching TRBD1 (5 bases). The CDR3 is 13 residues long. Looked up from germline, CDR1 is SQVTM and CDR2 is ANQGSEA. The CDR3 reads CSARDVANYGYAF. The CDR3 DNA follows: TGCAGCGCCCGGGACGTGGCTAACTATGGCTACGCCTTC.

This clonotype was seen ten or more times. V gene TRBV20-1 combines with J gene TRBJ1-5, with D perhaps TRBD1 (5 bases). Per the germline V gene, CDR1 is DFQATT and CDR2 is SNEGSKA (reference sequence). Trimming cost V 5 bases and J 4 bases, with 15 bases left between them. The CDR3 is 14 residues long. As DNA, the CDR3 is TGCAGTGCTCGGGGTGGGGCCGGGAATCAGCCCCAGCATTTT. The encoded protein is CSARGGAGNQPQHF.

The table lists this clonotype with many counts. The chain joins TRBV6-2 or TRBV6-3 to TRBJ2-1; 12 bases map to TRBD1. The CDR3 sequence is 15 residues long. The J segment lost 7 bases and the V segment lost 9 bases, leaving 10 bases of the junction unmatched. CDR1 and CDR2 (germline): MNHEY, SVGEGT. The CDR3 region is CASTPGTGGNNEQFF. The CDR3 nucleotides read TGTGCCAGTACACCCGGGACAGGGGGCAATAATGAGCAGTTCTTC.

This clonotype was seen many times. The chain couples TRBV10-2 to TRBJ1-5; D is perhaps TRBD1 (5 bases). V lost 0 bases, J lost 5 bases, and 14 bases lay in between. Germline V gives CDR1 WSHSY, CDR2 SAAADI. The CDR3 has 16 amino acids. The CDR3 reads CASSESDGGTDQPQHF. The CDR3 DNA sequence: TGCGCCAGCAGTGAGTCGGACGGGGGAACAGATCAGCCCCAGCATTTT.

In regard to this clonotype: At one end the junction does not follow the germline gene, possibly because of a read error. CDR3 loop: CATSDRSTGGPDNGQFF. CDR3 bases: TGTGCCACCAGTGATCGCTCGACAGGGGGCCCAGACAATGGGCAGTTCTTC. This rearrangement joins TRBV24-1 to TRBJ2-1, with 10 bases identical to TRBD1. The CDR3 spans 17 residues. CDR1 is KGHDR, CDR2 SFDVKD, per germline.

This clonotype came up many times. A much larger clone lies a single base off, so this may be a read error. The J gene is TRBJ2-6, the V gene TRBV6-2 or TRBV6-3, with D perhaps TRBD1 (5 bases). Germline CDR1 is MNHEY and CDR2 is SVGEGT. The length of the CDR3 is 15 residues. The CDR3 DNA follows: TGTGCCAGCAGTGAGCCTAACTCTGGGGCCAACGTCCTGGCTTTC. Translated, it gives CASSEPNSGANVLAF.

This clonotype was seen repeatedly, ten times or more. The chain carries TRBV25-1 and TRBJ2-5, with D possibly TRBD2 on 6 matching bases. V lost 2 bases and J 1 base, leaving 11 bases between the germline ends. The germline CDR1 and CDR2 sequences are MGHDK and SYGVNS. The CDR3 runs 15 residues. In nucleotides, the CDR3 is TGTGCCAGCAGTGAAAGGCAGGGAGGCCAAGAGACCCAGTACTTC. This codes for CASSERQGGQETQYF.

A remark on this clonotype: Likely a read error: the CDR3 ends without its conserved phenylalanine or tryptophan. V gene TRBV28 combines with J gene TRBJ1-6; tentatively, D is TRBD1 (5 bases). The CDR3 runs 14 residues. The V end was cut by 3 bases, the J end by 11 bases, with 14 bases between. Per germline, CDR1 MDHEN and CDR2 SYDVKM. The CDR3 here is CASSFRGTGPPLHL. CDR3 nucleotide sequence: TGTGCCAGCAGTTTTAGGGGTACGGGACCACCCCTCCACCTT.

This clonotype was counted ten times or more. The V and J genes are TRBV28 and TRBJ1-5; D is perhaps TRBD1 (5 bases). Per the germline V gene, CDR1 is MDHEN and CDR2 is SYDVKM. The CDR3 is 14 residues long. Trimming removed 3 bases at V and 5 bases at J, with 11 bases between. CDR3 in amino acids: CASSFPGRDQPQHF. CDR3 DNA sequence: TGTGCCAGCAGTTTTCCGGGGCGCGATCAGCCCCAGCATTTT.

The sample holds many counts of this clonotype. The gene calls are TRBV7-8 and TRBJ2-5, with 7 bases matching TRBD1. This CDR3 has 13 amino acids. The germline V gene has CDR1 SGHVS and CDR2 FQNEAQ. J lost 4 bases, V lost 4 bases, and 3 bases had no gene match. The CDR3, as DNA: TGTGCCAGCAGCTCGACAGGGACAGAGACCCAGTACTTC. Its translation: CASSSTGTETQYF.

This clonotype was detected ten times or more. The CDR3 DNA reads TGTGCCAGTACCTCCACCGGGGGGGGGAATGAGCAGTTCTTC. The encoded protein is CASTSTGGGNEQFF. The chain links TRBV19 to TRBJ2-1; the match to TRBD2 covers 8 bases. Germline loops: CDR1 LNHDA, CDR2 SQIVND (reference sequence). The CDR3 has 14 amino acids. The J segment lost 7 bases and the V segment lost 7 bases, leaving 9 bases of the junction unmatched.